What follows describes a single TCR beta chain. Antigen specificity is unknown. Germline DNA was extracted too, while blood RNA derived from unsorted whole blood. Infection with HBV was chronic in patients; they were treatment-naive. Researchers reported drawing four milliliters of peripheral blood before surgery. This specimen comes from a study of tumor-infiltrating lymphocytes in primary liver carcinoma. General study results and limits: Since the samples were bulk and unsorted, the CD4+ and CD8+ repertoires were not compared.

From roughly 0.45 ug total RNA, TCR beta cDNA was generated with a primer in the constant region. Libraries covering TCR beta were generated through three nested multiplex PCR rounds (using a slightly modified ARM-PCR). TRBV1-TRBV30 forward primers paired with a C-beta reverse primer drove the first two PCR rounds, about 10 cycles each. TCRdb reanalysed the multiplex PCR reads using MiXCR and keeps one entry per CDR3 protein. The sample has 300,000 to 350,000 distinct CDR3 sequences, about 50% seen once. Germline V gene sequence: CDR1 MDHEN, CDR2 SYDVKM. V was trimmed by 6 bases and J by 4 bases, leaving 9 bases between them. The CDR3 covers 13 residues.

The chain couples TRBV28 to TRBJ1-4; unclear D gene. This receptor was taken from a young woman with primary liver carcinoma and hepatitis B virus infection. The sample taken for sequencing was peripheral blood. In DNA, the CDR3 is TGTGCCAGCAGACGGCGCCATAATGAAAAACTGTTTTTT. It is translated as CASRRRHNEKLFF.